Listed here are 32 T cell receptor beta chains from one sample, sequenced in a study of shared clonotypes between healthy human individuals. Repertoires were generated with immunoSEQ multiplex PCR, while TCRdb's copy carries only in-frame clones and drops some. Of nearly 500,000 clones listed, approximately 80% are singletons. Input material: PBMCs. These receptors were taken from a woman aged 40 to 50 in good health. Some clones in this sample may be carry-over from other donors' samples.

This clone came up once. The chain employs TRBV7-8 and TRBJ1-5, with 11 bases that match TRBD1. This CDR3 is 14 amino acids long. The germline V gene encodes CDR1 SGHVS and CDR2 FQNEAQ. The ends lost 4 bases at V and 7 bases at J; junction bases unmatched: 3. CDR3 amino acids: CASSSRDRGQPQHF. The CDR3 DNA reads TGTGCCAGCAGCTCCCGGGACAGGGGGCAGCCCCAGCATTTT.

The gene calls are TRBV28 and TRBJ2-3; perhaps TRBD2 as D (6 bases). Trimming left V 10 bases short and J 1 base short, with 12 bases between. The CDR3 covers 13 residues. In germline, CDR1 is MDHEN, CDR2 SYDVKM. In DNA form, the CDR3 reads TGTGCCATTGGAGGGATGGGCACAGATACGCAGTATTTT. Translated: CAIGGMGTDTQYF.

The chain joins TRBV30 to TRBJ2-1; 12 bases map to TRBD2. Unmatched junction bases numbered 10, after V lost 4 bases and J lost 6 bases. CDR1 is GTSNPN and CDR2 is SVGIG in the germline V gene (reference sequence). The CDR3 has 16 amino acids. The CDR3 DNA sequence: TGTGCCTGGATGTTCGGACTGACTAGCGGGAGCAATGAGCAGTTCTTC. Its translation is CAWMFGLTSGSNEQFF.

This clone was detected once. V gene TRBV10-2 combines with J gene TRBJ1-2; possibly TRBD1 for D (5 bases). With 7 bases removed from V and 0 bases from J, the gap between germline ends came to 12 bases. Germline CDR1 is WSHSY and CDR2 is SAAADI. This CDR3 contains 14 residues. CDR3 sequence reads: CASTGTASNYGYTF. CDR3 in DNA: TGCGCCAGCACGGGGACGGCCTCTAACTATGGCTACACCTTC.

CDR3 in amino acids: CASSLRDSHEQYF. The CDR3 DNA follows: TGTGCCAGCAGCTTAAGGGACAGTCACGAGCAGTACTTC. The chain couples TRBV13 to TRBJ2-7; 7 bases are shared with TRBD1. The CDR3 contains 13 residues. Germline lookup yields CDR1 PRHDT and CDR2 FYEKMQ (reference sequence). J gave up 5 bases and V 2 bases, and 3 bases lay outside the gene matches.

This sequence joins TRBV29-1 and TRBJ1-4, with TRBD1 matching over 7 bases. Losses at the gene ends were 7 bases for V and 4 bases for J; bases not matched to a gene: 6. CDR1 SQVTM and CDR2 ANQGSEA come from the germline V gene. CDR3 size: 13 residues. The CDR3 protein is CSARDRLNEKLFF. The CDR3, as DNA: TGCAGCGCAAGGGACAGACTTAATGAAAAACTGTTTTTT.

This clone was picked up a small number of times. The gene calls are TRBV6-6 and TRBJ1-2; TRBD1 aligns across 9 bases. Germline V CDR1 and CDR2: MNHNY, SVGAGI (reference sequence). The CDR3 runs to 15 residues. V shed 2 bases, J shed 7 bases, and the junction held 8 bases outside the gene matches. In DNA form, the CDR3 reads TGTGCCAGCAGTTACCAAAGGGACAGGGCTTCTGGCTACACCTTC. This translates into CASSYQRDRASGYTF.

Worth noting for this clone: This likely came from a read error, as a far larger clone is one base away. V usage is TRBV30 and J usage is TRBJ2-1; D might be TRBD2 (6 bases). The CDR3 length is 13 residues. V lost 2 bases, J lost 9 bases, and 14 bases lay in between. Germline CDR1 reads GTSNPN; CDR2 reads SVGIG (reference sequence). CDR3 bases: TGTGCCTGGAGTCGGACTACGTTACGTGAGCAGTTCTTC. Amino acids: CAWSRTTLREQFF. Variable domain in full (rest from reference TRBV30 and TRBJ2-1): SQTIHQWPATLVQPVGSPLSLECTVEGTSNPNLYWYRQAAGRGLQLLFYSVGIGQISSEVPQNLSASRPQDRQFILSSKKLLLSDSGFYLCAWSRTTLREQFFGPGTRLTVL.

This clone was seen more than once but under ten times. The V call is TRBV19, the J call TRBJ2-7; D is ambiguous. From germline, CDR1 is LNHDA and CDR2 SQIVND (reference sequence). This CDR3 contains 13 residues. V lost 1 base to trimming and J lost 2 bases, with 6 bases between them. CDR3 nucleotide sequence: TGTGCCAGTAGTATAGGAGGAACCTACGAGCAGTACTTC. The encoded protein is CASSIGGTYEQYF.

V and J are TRBV28 and TRBJ1-2; tentative D call: TRBD1 (5 bases). Trimming left V 3 bases short and J 5 bases short, with 19 bases between. Per germline, CDR1 MDHEN and CDR2 SYDVKM. CDR3 length equals 16 residues. DNA for the CDR3: TGTGCCAGCAGTTTCCAGCTTACGGGACGGCCTTATGGCTACACCTTC. This translates into CASSFQLTGRPYGYTF.

On this clone itself: This specimen includes other DNA sequences encoding the same CDR3. This rearrangement joins TRBV5-1 to TRBJ1-1; TRBD1 might be the D (6 bases). V lost 0 bases to trimming and J lost 5 bases, with 11 bases between them. This CDR3 comprises 14 residues. From germline, CDR1 is SGHRS and CDR2 YFSETQ. The DNA for the CDR3 is TGCGCCAGCAGCTTGGCCGGGGGCGGAACTGAAGCTTTCTTT. Its protein is CASSLAGGGTEAFF.

This chain uses TRBV19 with TRBJ1-5; D might be TRBD1 (6 bases). CDR3 length: 15 amino acids. V gave up 6 bases and J gave up 3 bases, with 15 bases separating them. Germline CDR1 is LNHDA and CDR2 is SQIVND (reference sequence). The CDR3 reads CASSLDSGHNQPQHF. The CDR3 nucleotides are TGTGCCAGTAGCTTGGACAGCGGACACAATCAGCCCCAGCATTTT.

J is TRBJ2-2 and V is TRBV2; D gene uncertain. This CDR3 spans 13 amino acids. Trimming took off 7 bases at V and 6 bases at J, with 12 bases between the two ends. The V gene's germline CDR1 is SNHLY and CDR2 FYNNEI. The DNA of the CDR3 is TGTGCCAGCAAGTATGGAGTCGCCGGGGAGCTGTTTTTT. Its translation is CASKYGVAGELFF.

The chain is built from TRBV7-9 and TRBJ2-7, with D tentatively TRBD1 (5 bases). V lost 5 bases to trimming and J lost 0 bases, with 20 bases between them. This CDR3 region has 17 residues. Per the germline V gene, CDR1 is SEHNR and CDR2 is FQNEAQ (reference sequence). DNA of the CDR3: TGTGCCAGCAGCCCAAGGGGTCATATGGACACCTCCTACGAGCAGTACTTC. Residues: CASSPRGHMDTSYEQYF.

The chain carries TRBV5-1 and TRBJ2-1, with 8 bases matching TRBD1. V shed 4 bases, J shed 8 bases, and the junction held 14 bases outside the gene matches. CDR1 is SGHRS and CDR2 is YFSETQ in the germline V gene. The CDR3 is made up of 16 amino acids. The CDR3 loop reads CASSRGGGRGRDEQFF. In DNA, the CDR3 is TGCGCCAGCAGCCGAGGGGGCGGCAGGGGGCGCGATGAGCAGTTCTTC.

Details on this clone: Other DNA sequences of this sample code for an identical CDR3. V gene TRBV7-2 combines with J gene TRBJ1-5, with D maybe TRBD1 (5 bases). CDR3 size: 13 residues. Trimming cost V 2 bases and J 5 bases, with 7 bases left between them. Germline lookup yields CDR1 SGHTA and CDR2 FQGNSA. CDR3 amino acids: CASSLRGDQPQHF. The CDR3 DNA sequence: TGTGCCAGCAGCTTAAGAGGGGATCAGCCCCAGCATTTT.

J is TRBJ2-1 and V is TRBV9, with D tentatively TRBD1 or TRBD2 (6 bases each). V lost 0 bases and J lost 0, with 13 bases in between. This CDR3 comprises 17 residues. CDR1 is SGDLS and CDR2 is YYNGEE in the germline V gene. CDR3 nucleotides: TGTGCCAGCAGCGTAGCTGGCGGGGACAACTCCTACAATGAGCAGTTCTTC. Translating it yields CASSVAGGDNSYNEQFF.

CDR3 protein: CASTTGGNINYGYTF. CDR3 coding DNA: TGTGCCAGCACCACAGGAGGAAATATTAACTATGGCTACACCTTC. The rearrangement uses TRBV21-1 and TRBJ1-2. TRBV21-1 is a known pseudogene. This CDR3 contains 15 residues.

The chain is built from TRBV11-1 and TRBJ2-1; D call uncertain. The germline V and J ends were trimmed by 1 base and 9 bases, with 10 bases remaining between them. This CDR3 region has 13 residues. Germline values: CDR1 SGHAT, CDR2 FQDESV (reference sequence). The CDR3 DNA reads TGTGCCAGCAGCTTAGAACGGGTGGGTGAGCAGTTCTTC. Its translation is CASSLERVGEQFF.

The chain employs TRBV10-3 and TRBJ2-5; 9 bases fit TRBD2. The CDR3 has 15 residues. Trimming took 3 bases from V and 4 from J; bases not matched to a gene: 6. CDR1 is ENHRY, CDR2 SYGVKD, per germline. The CDR3 sequence is CAISDGASGTETQYF. The CDR3 DNA sequence: TGTGCCATCAGTGATGGAGCTAGCGGGACAGAGACCCAGTACTTC.

This clone was seen a single time. The V and J genes are TRBV7-6 and TRBJ2-1, with 14 bases aligning to TRBD2. CDR3 length equals 17 residues. Germline trimming cut 5 bases from V and 8 bases from J; bases unmatched to any gene: 11. In germline, CDR1 is SGHVS, CDR2 FNYEAQ. CDR3 sequence reads: CASSRGTSGSLLDEQFF. CDR3 DNA: TGTGCCAGCAGCCGCGGGACTAGCGGGAGTCTCTTGGATGAGCAGTTCTTC.

The chain links TRBV15 to TRBJ2-5, with D possibly TRBD1 on 5 matching bases. Germline V gene lookup returns CDR1 LNHNV and CDR2 YYDKDF (reference sequence). The CDR3 runs to 14 residues. Trimming took off 0 bases at V and 4 bases at J, with 9 bases between the two ends. The CDR3 spells CATSRDSGLETQYF. The CDR3, as DNA: TGTGCCACCAGCAGAGATTCAGGGTTAGAGACCCAGTACTTC.

The rearrangement uses TRBV6-6 and TRBJ2-2; D may match TRBD1 or TRBD2 (5 bases each). V gave up 0 bases and J gave up 6 bases, with 11 bases separating them. CDR1 is MNHNY, CDR2 SVGAGI, per germline (reference sequence). CDR3 length equals 15 residues. CDR3 bases: TGTGCCAGCAGTTACTCGAGGGGCGCGTCCGGGGAGCTGTTTTTT. Protein sequence: CASSYSRGASGELFF.

The chain has TRBV28 and TRBJ2-3; 7 bases are a match to TRBD2. Trimming took 2 bases from V and 9 from J; bases not matched to a gene: 2. The CDR3 extends over 12 amino acids. CDR1 and CDR2 from the germline V gene are MDHEN and SYDVKM. The CDR3 here is CASSLKGLTQYF. CDR3 sequence (DNA): TGTGCCAGCAGTTTAAAGGGACTAACGCAGTATTTT. Filled out from reference TRBV28 and TRBJ2-3, the complete variable domain reads DVKVTQSSRYLVKRTGEKVFLECVQDMDHENMFWYRQDPGLGLRLIYFSYDVKMKEKGDIPEGYSVSREKKERFSLILESASTNQTSMYLCASSLKGLTQYFGPGTRLTVL.

V is TRBV7-9 and J is TRBJ1-5, with 9 bases fitting TRBD1. The CDR3 covers 14 residues. The germline V gene has CDR1 SEHNR and CDR2 FQNEAQ (reference sequence). J gave up 7 bases and V 5 bases, and 6 bases lay outside the gene matches. For the CDR3, the DNA is TGTGCCAGCAGCCCGACAGGGGGTGAGCAGCCCCAGCATTTT. It translates to CASSPTGGEQPQHF.

The sample holds many counts of this clone. V usage is TRBV2 and J usage is TRBJ2-2; no reliable D call. The germline V and J ends were trimmed by 10 bases and 6 bases, with 12 bases remaining between them. The CDR3 length is 12 residues. The germline V gene has CDR1 SNHLY and CDR2 FYNNEI. The CDR3: CATSREAGELFF. CDR3 nucleotides: TGTGCCACCTCCCGCGAAGCCGGGGAGCTGTTTTTT.

A note on this clone: This CDR3 is also generated by other DNA sequences in the sample. The CDR3 loop reads CAWSRGGGYTF. In nucleotides, the CDR3 is TGTGCCTGGTCAAGAGGGGGTGGCTACACCTTC. This chain connects TRBV30 to TRBJ1-2, with D tentatively TRBD1 (6 bases). V shed 5 bases and J shed 7 bases, with 11 bases lying between them. The CDR3 sequence is 11 residues long. Germline values: CDR1 GTSNPN, CDR2 SVGIG (reference sequence).

This chain links TRBV11-2 with TRBJ1-6, with D tentatively TRBD1 (5 bases). V was clipped by 0 bases and J by 7 bases, with 10 bases between them. This CDR3 contains 15 residues. Germline CDR1 and CDR2: SGHAT and FQNNGV. CDR3 in amino acids: CASSLELTGNSPLHF. The CDR3 DNA is TGTGCCAGCAGCTTAGAATTAACAGGCAATTCACCCCTCCACTTT.

This clone has only a few counts. Other DNA sequences in this sample translate to the same CDR3. CDR3 in amino acids: CASSLRQNTEAFF. CDR3 nucleotide sequence: TGTGCCAGCAGTTTAAGACAGAACACTGAAGCTTTCTTT. This rearrangement joins TRBV27 to TRBJ1-1; no clear D. V lost 2 bases and J 1 base, leaving 5 bases between the germline ends. The CDR3 is made up of 13 amino acids. Germline CDR1 reads MNHEY; CDR2 reads SMNVEV (reference sequence).

The J gene is TRBJ1-2, the V gene TRBV28; D unresolved. Germline loops: CDR1 MDHEN, CDR2 SYDVKM. The CDR3 consists of 13 residues. With 5 bases removed from V and 0 bases from J, the gap between germline ends came to 7 bases. The chain's CDR3 is CASSLSANYGYTF. In nucleotides, the CDR3 is TGTGCCAGCAGTCTCTCAGCTAACTATGGCTACACCTTC.

The chain recombines TRBV5-4 with TRBJ2-7; 9 bases map to TRBD1. The CDR3 loop spans 14 amino acids. V was pared by 4 bases and J by 4 bases, with 6 bases of the junction left unmatched. In germline, CDR1 is SGHNT, CDR2 YYREEE (reference sequence). As DNA, the CDR3 is TGTGCCAGCAGCCAGGACAGGGGTTCTTACGAGCAGTACTTC. Amino acids: CASSQDRGSYEQYF.

This sequence joins TRBV6-1 and TRBJ1-1, with 10 bases matching TRBD1. This CDR3 spans 13 amino acids. Germline V gives CDR1 MNHNS, CDR2 SASEGT. Unmatched junction bases numbered 0, after V lost 4 bases and J lost 4 bases. The CDR3 loop reads CASSGDRGTEAFF. The DNA for the CDR3 is TGTGCCAGCAGTGGGGACAGGGGCACTGAAGCTTTCTTT.